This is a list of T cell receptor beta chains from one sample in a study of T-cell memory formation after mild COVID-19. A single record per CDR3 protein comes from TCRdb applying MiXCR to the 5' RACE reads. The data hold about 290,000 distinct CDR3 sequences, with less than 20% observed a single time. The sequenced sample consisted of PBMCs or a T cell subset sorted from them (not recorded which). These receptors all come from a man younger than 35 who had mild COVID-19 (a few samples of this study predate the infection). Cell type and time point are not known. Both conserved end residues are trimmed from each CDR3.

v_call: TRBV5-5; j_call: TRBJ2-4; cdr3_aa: ASRATGGDKNIQY
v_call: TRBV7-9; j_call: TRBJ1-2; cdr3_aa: ASSLPGERANYGYT
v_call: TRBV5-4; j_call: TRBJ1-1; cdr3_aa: ASSPVTGGYTEAF
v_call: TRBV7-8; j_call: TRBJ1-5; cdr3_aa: ASSLSRLEPQH
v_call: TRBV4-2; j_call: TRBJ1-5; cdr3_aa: ASSQDFTGDQPQH
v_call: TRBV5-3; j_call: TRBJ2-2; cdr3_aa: ARSLEDREWCTGELF
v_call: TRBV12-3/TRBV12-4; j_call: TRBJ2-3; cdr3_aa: ASRLQGAIDTQY
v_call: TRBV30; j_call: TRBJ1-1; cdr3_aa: AWSTGMNTEAF
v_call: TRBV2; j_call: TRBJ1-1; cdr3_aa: ASSKAPGPVRVRFGAF
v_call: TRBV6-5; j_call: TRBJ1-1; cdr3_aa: ASSSTGTLTEAF
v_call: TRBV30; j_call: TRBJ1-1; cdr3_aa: ARDREGTEAF
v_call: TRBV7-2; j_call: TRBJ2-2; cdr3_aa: ASSFGLDTGELF
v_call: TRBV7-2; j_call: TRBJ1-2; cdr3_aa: ASSSGQPYGYT
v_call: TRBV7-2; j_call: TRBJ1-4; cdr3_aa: ASSLGGSVGDEKLF
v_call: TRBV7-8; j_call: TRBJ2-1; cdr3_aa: ASSLEGLAHPRNEQF
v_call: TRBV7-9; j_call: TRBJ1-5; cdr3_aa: ASSLPGRGQPQH